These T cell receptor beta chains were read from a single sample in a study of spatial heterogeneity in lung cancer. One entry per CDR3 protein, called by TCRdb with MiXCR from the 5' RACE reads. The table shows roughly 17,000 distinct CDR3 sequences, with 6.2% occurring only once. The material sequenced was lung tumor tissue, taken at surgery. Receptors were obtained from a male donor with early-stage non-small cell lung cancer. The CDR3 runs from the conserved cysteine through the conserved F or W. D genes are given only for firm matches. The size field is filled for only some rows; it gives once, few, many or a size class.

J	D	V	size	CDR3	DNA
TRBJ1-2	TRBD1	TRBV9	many	CASSVERDRGFDGYTF	TGTGCCAGCAGCGTGGAGCGGGACAGGGGGTTTGATGGCTACACCTTC
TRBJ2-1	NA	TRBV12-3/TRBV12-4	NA	CASSPRGGSSYNEQFF	TGTGCCAGCAGTCCCAGGGGCGGTAGCTCCTACAATGAGCAGTTCTTC
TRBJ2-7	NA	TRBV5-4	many	CASGAYGGYEQYF	TGTGCCAGCGGAGCTTACGGCGGCTACGAGCAGTACTTC
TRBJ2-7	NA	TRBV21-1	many	CASSKEEIGQDIHYEQYF	TGTGCCAGCAGCAAAGAAGAAATTGGACAGGATATACACTACGAGCAGTACTTC
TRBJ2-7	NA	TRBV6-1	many	CASIRGTREQYF	TGTGCCAGCATCCGGGGGACGCGGGAGCAGTACTTC
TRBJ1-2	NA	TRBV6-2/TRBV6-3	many	CASSRSGSYGYTF	TGTGCCAGCAGTCGTTCTGGTAGCTATGGCTACACCTTC
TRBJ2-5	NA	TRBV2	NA	CASSREAETQYF	TGTGCCAGCAGTCGTGAAGCGGAGACCCAGTACTTC
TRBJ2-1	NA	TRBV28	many	CASSLGGSRAYNEQFF	TGTGCCAGCAGTTTAGGGGGCTCGCGGGCCTACAATGAGCAGTTCTTC
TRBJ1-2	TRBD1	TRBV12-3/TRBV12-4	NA	CASTRDRADGGYTF	TGTGCCAGCACCCGGGACAGGGCGGACGGTGGCTACACCTTC
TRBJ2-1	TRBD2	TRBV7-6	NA	CASSPTGLAGVDEQFF	TGTGCCAGCAGCCCGACGGGACTAGCGGGAGTGGATGAGCAGTTCTTC
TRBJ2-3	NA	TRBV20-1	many	CSAREGVAGQYF	TGCAGTGCTAGAGAGGGGGTTGCTGGCCAGTATTTT
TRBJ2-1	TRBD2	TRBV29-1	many	CSVSEMGGTEFF	TGCAGCGTTTCCGAGATGGGAGGGACCGAGTTCTTC
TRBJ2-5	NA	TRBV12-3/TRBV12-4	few	CASSSSVETQYF	TGTGCCAGCAGTAGCTCAGTAGAGACCCAGTACTTC
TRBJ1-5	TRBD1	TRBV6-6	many	CASSYGTGVGNQPQHF	TGTGCCAGCAGTTACGGAACAGGGGTCGGCAATCAGCCCCAGCATTTT
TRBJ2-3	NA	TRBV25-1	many	CASRETDTQYF	TGTGCCAGCAGGGAGACAGATACGCAGTATTTT
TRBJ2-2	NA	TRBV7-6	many	CASSPHPPGLNTGELFF	TGTGCCAGCAGCCCGCATCCACCAGGGCTTAACACCGGGGAGCTGTTTTTT
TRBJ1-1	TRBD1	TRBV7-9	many	CASSLQGAWNTEAFF	TGTGCCAGCAGCTTACAGGGGGCGTGGAACACTGAAGCTTTCTTT
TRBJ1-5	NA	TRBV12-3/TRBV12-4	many	CASSLSGQAQPQHF	TGTGCCAGCAGTTTAAGCGGACAAGCTCAGCCCCAGCATTTT
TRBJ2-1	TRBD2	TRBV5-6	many	CASSLVLAGAYNEQFF	TGTGCCAGCAGCTTGGTCCTAGCGGGGGCCTACAATGAGCAGTTCTTC
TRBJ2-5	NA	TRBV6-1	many	CASSLLDPWYQETQYF	TGTGCCAGCAGTCTCCTGGACCCTTGGTACCAAGAGACCCAGTACTTC
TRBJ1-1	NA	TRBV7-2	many	CASSTTATNTEAFF	TGTGCCAGCAGCACCACAGCGACGAACACTGAAGCTTTCTTT
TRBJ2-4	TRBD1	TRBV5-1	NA	CASSPGQENIQYF	TGCGCCAGCAGCCCGGGACAGGAAAACATTCAGTACTTC
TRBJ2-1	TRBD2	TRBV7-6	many	CASSLAPWTSGGPSWNEQFF	TGTGCCAGCAGCTTAGCTCCATGGACTAGCGGGGGACCTAGTTGGAATGAGCAGTTCTTC
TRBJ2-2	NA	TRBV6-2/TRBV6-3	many	CASSYSGGNTGELFF	TGTGCCAGCAGTTACTCGGGGGGAAACACCGGGGAGCTGTTTTTT
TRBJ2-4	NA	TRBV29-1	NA	CSVEVQPNIQYF	TGCAGCGTTGAAGTTCAGCCAAACATTCAGTACTTC
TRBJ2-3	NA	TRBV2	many	CASSPRSGGTDTQYF	TGTGCCAGCAGCCCCCGCAGTGGGGGTACAGATACGCAGTATTTT
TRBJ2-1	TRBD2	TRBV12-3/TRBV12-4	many	CASSRLAGGIHNEQFF	TGTGCCAGCAGCCGTCTAGCGGGAGGGATCCACAATGAGCAGTTCTTC
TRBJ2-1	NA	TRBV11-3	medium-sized	CASSLEGSRYNEQFF	TGTGCCAGCAGTTTAGAGGGATCTCGGTACAATGAGCAGTTCTTC
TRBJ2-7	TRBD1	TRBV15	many	CATSRDTGGSYEQYF	TGTGCCACCAGCAGAGATACAGGGGGTTCCTACGAGCAGTACTTC
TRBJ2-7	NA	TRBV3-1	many	CASSQIAYEQYF	TGTGCCAGCAGCCAGATAGCATATGAGCAGTACTTC
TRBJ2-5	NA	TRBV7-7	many	CASSYTGGVMETQYF	TGTGCTAGCAGCTATACGGGGGGCGTCATGGAGACCCAGTACTTC